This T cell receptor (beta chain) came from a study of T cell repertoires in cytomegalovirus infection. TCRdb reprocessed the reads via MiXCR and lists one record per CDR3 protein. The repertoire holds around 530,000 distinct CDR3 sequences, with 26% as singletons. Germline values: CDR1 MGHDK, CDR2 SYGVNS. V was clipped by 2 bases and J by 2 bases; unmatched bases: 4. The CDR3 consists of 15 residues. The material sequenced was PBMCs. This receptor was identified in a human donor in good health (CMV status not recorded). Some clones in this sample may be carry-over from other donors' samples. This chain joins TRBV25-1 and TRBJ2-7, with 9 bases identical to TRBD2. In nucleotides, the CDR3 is TGTGCCAGCAGTGAACTAGCGGGGACCACCTACGAGCAGTACTTC. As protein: CASSELAGTTYEQYF.